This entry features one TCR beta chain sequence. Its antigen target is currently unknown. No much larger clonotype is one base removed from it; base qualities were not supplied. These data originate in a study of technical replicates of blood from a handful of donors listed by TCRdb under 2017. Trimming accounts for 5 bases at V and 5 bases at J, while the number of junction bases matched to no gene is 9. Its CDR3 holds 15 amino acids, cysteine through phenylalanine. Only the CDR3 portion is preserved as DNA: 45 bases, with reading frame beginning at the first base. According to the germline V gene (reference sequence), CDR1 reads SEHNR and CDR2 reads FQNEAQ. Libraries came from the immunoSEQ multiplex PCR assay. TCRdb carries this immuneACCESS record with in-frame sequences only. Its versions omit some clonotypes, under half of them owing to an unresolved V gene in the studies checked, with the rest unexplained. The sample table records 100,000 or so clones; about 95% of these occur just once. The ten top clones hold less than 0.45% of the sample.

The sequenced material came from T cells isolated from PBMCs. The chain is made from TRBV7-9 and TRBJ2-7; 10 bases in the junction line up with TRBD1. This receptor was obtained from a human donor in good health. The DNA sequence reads TGTGCCAGCAGCGTCCGGGACAGGGGTGTCAACGAGCAGTACTTC. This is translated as CASSVRDRGVNEQYF.